This is a list of T cell receptor beta chains from one sample in a study of T cells after yellow fever vaccination. TCRdb reanalysed the 5' RACE reads using MiXCR and keeps one entry per CDR3 protein. The sample carries some 130,000 distinct CDR3 sequences, 5% to 8% recorded once. The sample in question was CD4+ T cells sorted from PBMCs, obtained 10 days after the yellow fever booster vaccination. The receptor source for this set is a man aged 25-45 years who received the YFV17D yellow fever vaccine. The CDR3 runs from the conserved cysteine through the conserved F or W. Fields, in order: J gene, V gene, clone size, D gene, CDR3 DNA, CDR3 protein. The D gene is left open where the match is weak. Clone size is given for some rows only: seen once, a few or many times, or a class if the clone is expanded.

TRBJ1-6	TRBV21-1	few	.	TGTGCCAGCAGCAAGGCGAGACGGTCACCCCTCCACTTT	CASSKARRSPLHF
TRBJ2-1	TRBV20-1	many	TRBD1	TGCAGTGCTAGAGTAGCTAGCGCGAGGACAGGGTCCTACAATGAGCAGTTCTTC	CSARVASARTGSYNEQFF
TRBJ2-3	TRBV7-2	few	.	TGTGCCAGCAGGCCCCCGGGACTTCCCACAGATACGCAGTATTTT	CASRPPGLPTDTQYF
TRBJ2-2	TRBV5-1	many	TRBD2	TGCGCCAGCAGTCAGGGACTAGCGGCCACCGGGGAGCTGTTTTTT	CASSQGLAATGELFF
TRBJ2-1	TRBV3-1	few	TRBD2	TGTGCCAGCAGCCCTCAACTAGCGGCCAATGAGCAGTTCTTC	CASSPQLAANEQFF
TRBJ2-7	TRBV29-1	many	.	TGCAGCGTTGGGAGGCCGGTTGTAATGGGAGGAATCTACGAGCAGTACTTC	CSVGRPVVMGGIYEQYF
TRBJ2-5	TRBV5-6	many	.	TGTGCCAGCAGCGACCCGCTGCGGGCAGGCAAAGAGGAGACCCAGTACTTC	CASSDPLRAGKEETQYF
TRBJ2-5	TRBV20-1	many	.	TGCAGTGCTATTGCGATTGAAAAAGAGACCCAGTACTTC	CSAIAIEKETQYF
TRBJ2-5	TRBV5-1	few	TRBD1	TGCGCCAGCTCGGACAGGCAAGAGACCCAGTACTTC	CASSDRQETQYF
TRBJ2-1	TRBV5-1	many	.	TGCGCCAGCAGCTCTAACACTGACAATGAGCAGTTCTTC	CASSSNTDNEQFF
TRBJ2-1	TRBV20-1	.	TRBD2	TGCAGTGCTACTCCCCCGACAGCGGGAAAGAGAAATGAGCAGTTCTTC	CSATPPTAGKRNEQFF
TRBJ2-1	TRBV20-1	.	.	TGCAGTGCTAAATCTCACATTTCCCACTCGTACAATGAGCAGTTCTTC	CSAKSHISHSYNEQFF
TRBJ2-7	TRBV20-1	many	TRBD1	TGCAGTGCAGCACAGGGGACACCCTACGAGCAGTACTTC	CSAAQGTPYEQYF
TRBJ2-1	TRBV4-3	many	TRBD2	TGCGCCAGCAGCCAAGAGCAACTAGCGGGGCCGCCTTTCTTC	CASSQEQLAGPPFF
TRBJ1-5	TRBV7-9	.	.	TGTGCCAGCAGCAAAAGCGATCAGCCCCAGCATTTT	CASSKSDQPQHF